These T cell receptor beta chains were read from a single sample in a study of blood T cells in healthy people across ages. One entry per CDR3 protein results from TCRdb running MiXCR on the 5' RACE reads. This sample has 890,000 or so distinct CDR3 sequences, with under 80% found just once. The specimen sequenced was blood. The receptors originated from a man in his thirties or forties in good health. Both conserved end residues are part of each CDR3. Each record gives: D gene, CDR3 length, clone size, V gene, J gene, CDR3 protein, CDR3 DNA. The D gene is left open where the match is weak. Size is stated for part of the rows, as once, few or many counts, or as a class when the clone is expanded.

d_call: NA
cdr3_length: 13
clone_size: NA
v_call: TRBV3-1
j_call: TRBJ2-3
cdr3_aa: CASSQVARQTQYF
cdr3_nt: TGTGCCAGCAGCCAAGTAGCGCGGCAGACGCAGTATTTT

d_call: TRBD1
cdr3_length: 17
clone_size: NA
v_call: TRBV4-2
j_call: TRBJ1-1
cdr3_aa: CASSQDRTGIMNTEAFF
cdr3_nt: TGTGCCAGCAGCCAAGATAGGACAGGGATTATGAACACTGAAGCTTTCTTT

d_call: TRBD2
cdr3_length: 16
clone_size: NA
v_call: TRBV28
j_call: TRBJ2-5
cdr3_aa: CASSPLTSGGQETQYF
cdr3_nt: TGTGCCAGCAGTCCTCTGACTAGCGGGGGGCAAGAGACCCAGTACTTC

d_call: TRBD1
cdr3_length: 14
clone_size: NA
v_call: TRBV6-2/TRBV6-3
j_call: TRBJ2-7
cdr3_aa: CASSVGTGGSEQYF
cdr3_nt: TGTGCCAGCAGTGTCGGGACAGGGGGTTCCGAGCAGTACTTC

d_call: TRBD1
cdr3_length: 18
clone_size: NA
v_call: TRBV7-9
j_call: TRBJ2-4
cdr3_aa: CASSPRSPRGFDKNIQYF
cdr3_nt: TGTGCCAGCAGCCCAAGGAGTCCCAGGGGGTTCGACAAAAACATTCAGTACTTC

d_call: NA
cdr3_length: 13
clone_size: NA
v_call: TRBV11-2
j_call: TRBJ2-1
cdr3_aa: CASSLDLGDGQFF
cdr3_nt: TGTGCCAGCAGCTTAGATCTGGGGGATGGGCAGTTCTTC

d_call: NA
cdr3_length: 13
clone_size: NA
v_call: TRBV20-1
j_call: TRBJ2-3
cdr3_aa: CSAEGGATDTQYF
cdr3_nt: TGCAGTGCAGAAGGGGGGGCCACAGATACGCAGTATTTT

d_call: TRBD1
cdr3_length: 16
clone_size: few
v_call: TRBV3-1
j_call: TRBJ2-1
cdr3_aa: CASSQGAGGLYNEQFF
cdr3_nt: TGTGCCAGCAGCCAAGGCGCAGGGGGCTTGTACAATGAGCAGTTCTTC

d_call: TRBD1
cdr3_length: 15
clone_size: NA
v_call: TRBV27
j_call: TRBJ1-6
cdr3_aa: CASSRRQGHNSPLHF
cdr3_nt: TGTGCCAGCAGTCGGCGACAGGGTCATAATTCACCCCTCCACTTT

d_call: NA
cdr3_length: 13
clone_size: NA
v_call: TRBV2
j_call: TRBJ1-6
cdr3_aa: CASTRDNNSPLHF
cdr3_nt: TGTGCCAGCACCCGGGACAATAATTCACCCCTCCACTTT

d_call: NA
cdr3_length: 13
clone_size: NA
v_call: TRBV28
j_call: TRBJ1-2
cdr3_aa: CASSFGRTYGYTF
cdr3_nt: TGTGCCAGCAGTTTCGGGAGGACCTATGGCTACACCTTC

d_call: NA
cdr3_length: 11
clone_size: NA
v_call: TRBV20-1
j_call: TRBJ2-7
cdr3_aa: CSASLNYEQYF
cdr3_nt: TGCAGTGCTAGTCTTAACTACGAGCAGTACTTC

d_call: TRBD1
cdr3_length: 19
clone_size: NA
v_call: TRBV4-3
j_call: TRBJ2-6
cdr3_aa: CASRIGIGTAASGANVLTF
cdr3_nt: TGCGCCAGCAGAATCGGAATCGGGACAGCGGCATCTGGGGCCAACGTCCTGACTTTC

d_call: NA
cdr3_length: 12
clone_size: NA
v_call: TRBV2
j_call: TRBJ2-7
cdr3_aa: CAGSEQNYEQYF
cdr3_nt: TGTGCCGGTTCCGAGCAGAACTACGAGCAGTACTTC

d_call: NA
cdr3_length: 14
clone_size: few
v_call: TRBV6-4
j_call: TRBJ2-1
cdr3_aa: CASAPGHSYNEQFF
cdr3_nt: TGTGCCAGCGCTCCGGGCCACTCCTACAATGAGCAGTTCTTC

d_call: TRBD1
cdr3_length: 17
clone_size: NA
v_call: TRBV4-3
j_call: TRBJ2-7
cdr3_aa: CASSQVLRGQTSGEQYF
cdr3_nt: TGCGCCAGCAGCCAAGTCTTGAGGGGACAGACATCGGGCGAGCAGTACTTC

d_call: TRBD1
cdr3_length: 17
clone_size: few
v_call: TRBV4-3
j_call: TRBJ2-7
cdr3_aa: CASSQDASGQGAYEQYF
cdr3_nt: TGCGCCAGCAGCCAAGATGCCAGTGGACAGGGAGCCTACGAGCAGTACTTC

d_call: NA
cdr3_length: 15
clone_size: NA
v_call: TRBV11-2
j_call: TRBJ2-1
cdr3_aa: CASSLDPGVAGEQFF
cdr3_nt: TGTGCCAGCAGCTTAGATCCGGGGGTAGCTGGTGAGCAGTTCTTC

d_call: NA
cdr3_length: 14
clone_size: NA
v_call: TRBV6-5
j_call: TRBJ1-6
cdr3_aa: CASSYAPYNSPLHF
cdr3_nt: TGTGCCAGCAGTTACGCTCCGTATAATTCACCCCTCCACTTT

d_call: NA
cdr3_length: 12
clone_size: NA
v_call: TRBV12-3/TRBV12-4
j_call: TRBJ2-7
cdr3_aa: CASSFGEVEQYF
cdr3_nt: TGTGCCAGCAGTTTCGGGGAGGTCGAGCAGTACTTC

d_call: TRBD2
cdr3_length: 17
clone_size: once
v_call: TRBV25-1
j_call: TRBJ2-5
cdr3_aa: CASSGELAGVPQETQYF
cdr3_nt: TGTGCCAGCAGTGGGGAACTAGCGGGGGTCCCACAAGAGACCCAGTACTTC

d_call: TRBD1
cdr3_length: 16
clone_size: NA
v_call: TRBV12-3/TRBV12-4
j_call: TRBJ2-3
cdr3_aa: CASSPRQGRGTDTQYF
cdr3_nt: TGTGCCAGCAGCCCGCGACAGGGCAGGGGCACAGATACGCAGTATTTT

d_call: NA
cdr3_length: 12
clone_size: few
v_call: TRBV7-9
j_call: TRBJ2-5
cdr3_aa: CASSQNPETQYF
cdr3_nt: TGTGCCAGCAGCCAGAACCCAGAGACCCAGTACTTC

d_call: TRBD1
cdr3_length: 11
clone_size: NA
v_call: TRBV29-1
j_call: TRBJ1-2
cdr3_aa: CSVEGQYGYTF
cdr3_nt: TGCAGCGTTGAGGGACAGTATGGCTACACCTTC

d_call: TRBD2
cdr3_length: 16
clone_size: NA
v_call: TRBV10-3
j_call: TRBJ2-5
cdr3_aa: CAISDPAGGFQETQYF
cdr3_nt: TGTGCCATCAGTGATCCAGCGGGGGGATTCCAAGAGACCCAGTACTTC

d_call: TRBD1
cdr3_length: 15
clone_size: NA
v_call: TRBV18
j_call: TRBJ2-7
cdr3_aa: CASSPGQGNFYEQYF
cdr3_nt: TGTGCCAGCTCACCAGGACAGGGAAACTTCTACGAGCAGTACTTC

d_call: NA
cdr3_length: 16
clone_size: NA
v_call: TRBV27
j_call: TRBJ2-7
cdr3_aa: CASSLTGQLVSYEQYF
cdr3_nt: TGTGCCAGCAGCCTGACCGGCCAGCTGGTCTCCTACGAGCAGTACTTC

d_call: NA
cdr3_length: 16
clone_size: once
v_call: TRBV7-3
j_call: TRBJ2-1
cdr3_aa: CASSNQGPPLYNEQFF
cdr3_nt: TGTGCCAGCAGCAACCAGGGGCCCCCCCTCTACAATGAGCAGTTCTTC

d_call: TRBD1
cdr3_length: 15
clone_size: NA
v_call: TRBV25-1
j_call: TRBJ1-1
cdr3_aa: CASGGQAGMNTEAFF
cdr3_nt: TGTGCCAGCGGTGGACAGGCCGGAATGAACACTGAAGCTTTCTTT

d_call: NA
cdr3_length: 15
clone_size: NA
v_call: TRBV7-9
j_call: TRBJ2-7
cdr3_aa: CASSNRDRSSYEQYF
cdr3_nt: TGTGCCAGCAGCAACCGGGACCGTAGCTCCTACGAGCAGTACTTC

d_call: TRBD1
cdr3_length: 15
clone_size: NA
v_call: TRBV29-1
j_call: TRBJ2-5
cdr3_aa: CSIEQQGAQQETQYF
cdr3_nt: TGCAGCATTGAACAACAGGGGGCCCAACAAGAGACCCAGTACTTC

d_call: NA
cdr3_length: 14
clone_size: NA
v_call: TRBV7-2
j_call: TRBJ1-5
cdr3_aa: CASSLADGNQPQHF
cdr3_nt: TGTGCCAGCAGCTTAGCTGACGGCAATCAGCCCCAGCATTTT

d_call: TRBD1
cdr3_length: 13
clone_size: few
v_call: TRBV7-2
j_call: TRBJ2-7
cdr3_aa: CASSRQGAREQYF
cdr3_nt: TGTGCCAGCAGTCGACAGGGGGCGCGGGAGCAGTACTTC

d_call: NA
cdr3_length: 15
clone_size: NA
v_call: TRBV5-5
j_call: TRBJ2-7
cdr3_aa: CASSSRLLDSNEQYF
cdr3_nt: TGTGCCAGCAGCTCCCGACTTCTGGACAGCAACGAGCAGTACTTC

d_call: NA
cdr3_length: 13
clone_size: NA
v_call: TRBV20-1
j_call: TRBJ1-1
cdr3_aa: CSARGGVLTEAFF
cdr3_nt: TGCAGTGCTCGAGGGGGGGTACTCACTGAAGCTTTCTTT

d_call: TRBD2
cdr3_length: 16
clone_size: NA
v_call: TRBV6-4
j_call: TRBJ2-3
cdr3_aa: CASSDQPSGLPDTQYF
cdr3_nt: TGTGCCAGCAGTGATCAGCCTAGCGGGCTTCCAGATACGCAGTATTTT

d_call: NA
cdr3_length: 13
clone_size: few
v_call: TRBV29-1
j_call: TRBJ1-2
cdr3_aa: CSVEVQDGLGYTF
cdr3_nt: TGCAGCGTTGAAGTTCAGGACGGACTGGGCTACACCTTC

d_call: NA
cdr3_length: 14
clone_size: few
v_call: TRBV2
j_call: TRBJ1-5
cdr3_aa: CASSPDTTNQPQHF
cdr3_nt: TGTGCCAGCAGTCCGGACACGACAAATCAGCCCCAGCATTTT

d_call: NA
cdr3_length: 16
clone_size: NA
v_call: TRBV5-1
j_call: TRBJ2-3
cdr3_aa: CASSSALGFSTDTQYF
cdr3_nt: TGCGCCAGCAGCTCGGCCCTCGGGTTTAGCACAGATACGCAGTATTTT

d_call: NA
cdr3_length: 14
clone_size: NA
v_call: TRBV20-1
j_call: TRBJ2-1
cdr3_aa: CSASVQKWNNEQFF
cdr3_nt: TGCAGTGCTAGCGTTCAGAAATGGAACAATGAGCAGTTCTTC

d_call: NA
cdr3_length: 14
clone_size: NA
v_call: TRBV7-2
j_call: TRBJ1-2
cdr3_aa: CASSLVMGAEGYTF
cdr3_nt: TGTGCCAGCAGCTTAGTTATGGGCGCGGAAGGCTACACCTTC

d_call: NA
cdr3_length: 15
clone_size: NA
v_call: TRBV3-1
j_call: TRBJ2-7
cdr3_aa: CASSLHLGQFYEQYF
cdr3_nt: TGTGCCAGCAGCCTACACCTGGGACAATTCTATGAGCAGTACTTC

d_call: NA
cdr3_length: 14
clone_size: NA
v_call: TRBV5-1
j_call: TRBJ2-1
cdr3_aa: CASSLGYRANEQFF
cdr3_nt: TGCGCCAGCAGCTTGGGATACAGGGCCAATGAGCAGTTCTTC

d_call: NA
cdr3_length: 17
clone_size: NA
v_call: TRBV7-3
j_call: TRBJ2-6
cdr3_aa: CASSGGTATSGANVLTF
cdr3_nt: TGTGCCAGCAGCGGAGGGACAGCGACCTCTGGGGCCAACGTCCTGACTTTC

d_call: NA
cdr3_length: 16
clone_size: few
v_call: TRBV7-2
j_call: TRBJ2-2
cdr3_aa: CASSLEAQPNTGELFF
cdr3_nt: TGTGCCAGCAGCTTAGAGGCACAGCCGAACACCGGGGAGCTGTTTTTT

d_call: NA
cdr3_length: 14
clone_size: NA
v_call: TRBV5-1
j_call: TRBJ2-1
cdr3_aa: CASSIGTILNEQFF
cdr3_nt: TGCGCCAGCAGCATTGGGACAATCCTAAATGAGCAGTTCTTC

d_call: TRBD1
cdr3_length: 16
clone_size: once
v_call: TRBV30
j_call: TRBJ1-1
cdr3_aa: CAWSGGTGPMNTEAFF
cdr3_nt: TGTGCCTGGAGTGGGGGGACAGGCCCTATGAACACTGAAGCTTTCTTT

d_call: NA
cdr3_length: 10
clone_size: NA
v_call: TRBV6-2/TRBV6-3
j_call: TRBJ2-7
cdr3_aa: CASRGDEQYF
cdr3_nt: TGTGCCAGCAGAGGAGACGAGCAGTACTTC

d_call: NA
cdr3_length: 15
clone_size: NA
v_call: TRBV6-2/TRBV6-3
j_call: TRBJ2-7
cdr3_aa: CASSLGQVITYEQYF
cdr3_nt: TGTGCCAGCAGTCTGGGTCAGGTAATCACCTACGAGCAGTACTTC